This T cell receptor beta chain emerged from a study of blood T cell repertoires in COVID-19. TCRdb's copy holds only in-frame clones and misses some; the assay was immunoSEQ multiplex PCR. The sample holds about 280,000 clones, roughly 85% seen once. Germline V gene sequence: CDR1 SGHRS, CDR2 YFSETQ. The CDR3 totals 16 residues. The V end lost 3 bases, the J end lost 9 bases, and 22 bases lay between the germline ends. This receptor was taken from a middle-aged man who had been exposed to COVID-19. The specimen sequenced was PBMCs or T cells enriched from blood (not recorded which). This chain uses TRBV5-1 with TRBJ2-1; D may be TRBD2 (8 bases). The CDR3 protein is CASSSGGTVPLSEQFF. The CDR3, as DNA: TGCGCCAGCAGCTCGGGGGGGACAGTCCCTTTGAGTGAGCAGTTCTTC.